This T cell receptor beta chain came from a study of regulatory T cells in long-lasting Graves disease. V was pared by 1 base and J by 1 base, with 11 bases between. This CDR3 contains 15 residues. The V gene's germline CDR1 is SGDLS and CDR2 YYNGEE. About this clonotype itself: The conserved phenylalanine or tryptophan is not found at the CDR3 terminus, so this likely reflects a read error.

CDR3-region Arm-PCR and iRepertoire HTBI primers produced the TCR beta libraries. TCRdb used MiXCR to reprocess the multiplex PCR reads, holding one entry per CDR3 protein. The sample contains approximately 400,000 distinct CDR3 sequences, more than 12% of which appear only once. Time point given: newly diagnosed GD, antithyroid drugs for less than 3 months. Preparation of the TCR library used RNA extracted from PBMCs. This same sample was also taken into another study, of T cells in Graves' hyperthyroidism and ophthalmopathy.

The clonotype was recovered from a woman in her 30s with Graves disease. Specimen: peripheral blood mononuclear cells (PBMCs), collected at new diagnosis, from a patient treated with antithyroid drugs. V usage is TRBV9 and J usage is TRBJ2-5; D is ambiguous. The CDR3 bases are TGTGCCAGCAGCGTACTCCCCCGGTTCCAAGAGACCCAGTACGTC. This gives the protein CASSVLPRFQETQYV.